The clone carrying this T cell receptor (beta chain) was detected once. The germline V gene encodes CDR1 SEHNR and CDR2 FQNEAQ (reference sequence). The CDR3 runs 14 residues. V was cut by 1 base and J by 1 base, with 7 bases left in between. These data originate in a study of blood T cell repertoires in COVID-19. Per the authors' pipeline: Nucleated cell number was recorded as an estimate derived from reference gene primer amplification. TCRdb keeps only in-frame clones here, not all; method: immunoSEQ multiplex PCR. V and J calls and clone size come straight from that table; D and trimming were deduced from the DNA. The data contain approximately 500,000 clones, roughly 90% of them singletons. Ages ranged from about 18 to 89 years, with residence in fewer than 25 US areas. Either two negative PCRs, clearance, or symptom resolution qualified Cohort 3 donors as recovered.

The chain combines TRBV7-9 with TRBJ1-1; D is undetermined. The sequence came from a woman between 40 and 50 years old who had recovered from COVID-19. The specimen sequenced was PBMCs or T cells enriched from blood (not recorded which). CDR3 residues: CASSLGGANTEAFF. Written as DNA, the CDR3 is TGTGCCAGCAGCTTAGGCGGAGCGAACACTGAAGCTTTCTTT.